The present TCR beta chain was sequenced within a study of shared T cell receptors in the human thymus. CDR3 size: 17 residues. The V segment lost 3 bases and the J segment 7 bases; nucleotides outside the gene matches: 15. Per the germline V gene, CDR1 is SGHTA and CDR2 is FQGNSA. Profiling relied on immunoSEQ multiplex PCR, and the TCRdb table lists in-frame clones only, not all of them. The sample has roughly 550,000 clones; 75% to 80% are singletons. These records were also assigned to another study, of human thymus T cells.

Sequencing was done on a sample of thymocytes. The J gene is TRBJ2-7, the V gene TRBV7-2, with 10 positions matching TRBD2. This TCR was recovered from a boy in the first two years of life with a congenital heart defect. The CDR3 here is CASSFGVAGGSGAEQYF. For the CDR3, the DNA is TGTGCCAGCAGCTTTGGAGTAGCGGGAGGCTCGGGCGCTGAGCAGTACTTC.